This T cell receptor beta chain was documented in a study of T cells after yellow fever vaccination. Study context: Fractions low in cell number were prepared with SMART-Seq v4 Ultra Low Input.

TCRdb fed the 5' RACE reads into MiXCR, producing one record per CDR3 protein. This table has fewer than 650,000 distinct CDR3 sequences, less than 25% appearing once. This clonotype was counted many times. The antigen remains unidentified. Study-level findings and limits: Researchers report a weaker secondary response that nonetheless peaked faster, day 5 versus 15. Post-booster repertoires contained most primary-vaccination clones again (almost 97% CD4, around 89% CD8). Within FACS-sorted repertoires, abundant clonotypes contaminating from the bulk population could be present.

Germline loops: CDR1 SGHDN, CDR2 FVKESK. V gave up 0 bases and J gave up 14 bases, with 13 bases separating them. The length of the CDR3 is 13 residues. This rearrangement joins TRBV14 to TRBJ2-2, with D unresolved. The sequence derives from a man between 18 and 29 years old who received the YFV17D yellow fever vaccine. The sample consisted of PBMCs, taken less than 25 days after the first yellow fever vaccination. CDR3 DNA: TGTGCCAGCAGCCAAGATCGGACCGGGCGCCTGTTTTTT. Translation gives CASSQDRTGRLFF.